This entry describes one TCR beta chain. Its antigen is unidentified. V shed 1 base and J shed 8 bases, with 18 bases lying between them. This CDR3 comprises 16 residues. Germline CDR1 is SGHNT and CDR2 is YENEEA. These data are taken from a study of T cell repertoires in cytomegalovirus infection. TCRdb recomputed calls from the reads with MiXCR, one row per CDR3 protein. Of approximately 500,000 distinct CDR3 sequences listed, roughly a third were seen once; the top ten hold 17%. The source was cultured PBMCs, collected from culture after CMV antigen stimulation. The origin of this receptor is a human donor in good health (CMV status not recorded). Some clones in this sample may be carry-over from other donors' samples. This sequence joins TRBV11-3 and TRBJ2-1; D possibly corresponds to TRBD2 (6 bases). CDR3 coding DNA: TGTGCCAGCAGCTTAGTATTGGAACGGCCGGGGGATGAGCAGTTCTTC. Encoded protein: CASSLVLERPGDEQFF.